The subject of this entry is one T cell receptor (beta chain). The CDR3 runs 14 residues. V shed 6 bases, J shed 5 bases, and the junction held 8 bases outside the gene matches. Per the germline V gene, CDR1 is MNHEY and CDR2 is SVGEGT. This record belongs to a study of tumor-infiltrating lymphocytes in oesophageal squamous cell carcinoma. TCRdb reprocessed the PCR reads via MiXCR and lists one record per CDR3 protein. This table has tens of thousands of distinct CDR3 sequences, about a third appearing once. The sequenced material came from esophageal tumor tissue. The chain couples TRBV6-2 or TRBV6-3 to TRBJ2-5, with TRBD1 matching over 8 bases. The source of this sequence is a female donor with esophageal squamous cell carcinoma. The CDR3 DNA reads TGTGCCAGCAGCTCCGACAGGGGTTGGGAGACCCAGTACTTC. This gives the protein CASSSDRGWETQYF.